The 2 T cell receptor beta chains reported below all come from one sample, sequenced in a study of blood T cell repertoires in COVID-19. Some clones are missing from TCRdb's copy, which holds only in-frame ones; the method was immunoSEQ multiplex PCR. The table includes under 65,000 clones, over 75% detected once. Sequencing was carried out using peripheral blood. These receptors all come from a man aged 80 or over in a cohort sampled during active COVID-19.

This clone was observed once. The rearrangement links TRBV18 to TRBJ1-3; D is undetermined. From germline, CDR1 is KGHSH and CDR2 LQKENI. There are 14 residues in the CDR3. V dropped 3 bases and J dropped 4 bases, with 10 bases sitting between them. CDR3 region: CASSPLQTGNTIYF. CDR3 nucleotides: TGTGCCAGCTCACCCCTGCAGACAGGAAACACCATATATTTT. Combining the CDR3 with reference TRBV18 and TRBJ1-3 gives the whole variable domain NAGVMQNPRHLVRRRGQEARLRCSPMKGHSHVYWYRQLPEEGLKFMVYLQKENIIDESGMPKERFSAEFPKEGPSILRIQQVVRGDSAAYFCASSPLQTGNTIYFGEGSWLTVV.

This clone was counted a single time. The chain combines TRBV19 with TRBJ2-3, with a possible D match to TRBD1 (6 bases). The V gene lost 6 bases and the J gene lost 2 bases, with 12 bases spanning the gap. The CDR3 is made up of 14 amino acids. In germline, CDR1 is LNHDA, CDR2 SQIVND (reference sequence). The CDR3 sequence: CASSRDNPTDTQYF. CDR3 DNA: TGTGCCAGTAGCAGGGACAACCCCACAGATACGCAGTATTTT.